This TCR beta chain was documented in a study of shared clonotypes between healthy human individuals. Study overall: For every donor, three CD4 naive, three CD4 memory, two CD8 naive and one CD8 memory plates were used. Study-level findings and limits: Relative to their counterparts shared across all four donors, non-shared clonotypes exhibited diminished generation probabilities. As a rule, naive subsets had a larger estimated richness than memory subsets.

The naive CD8 fraction comprised CD45RO-negative cells positively selected for CCR7 and excluded terminally differentiated effector memory CD45RA+ cells. In regard to this clone: The antigen remains unidentified.

Each replicate PCR on the sorted subsets used around 200 ng DNA (about 30,000 T cell genomes). Libraries were prepared by immunoSEQ multiplex PCR; TCRdb keeps only in-frame clonotypes and omits some of them. The sample has a few million clones, approximately 92% seen once. The sample was naive CD8+ T cells from PBMCs. The receptor comes from a man younger than 35 in good health. Some clones in this sample may be carry-over from other donors' samples.

CDR3 loop: CASSQDREDYGYTF. The CDR3, as DNA: TGCGCCAGCAGCCAAGACAGGGAGGACTATGGCTACACCTTC. This chain uses TRBV4-3 with TRBJ1-2; D is perhaps TRBD1 (5 bases). This CDR3 is built from 14 residues. Between the trimmed V and J ends, which lost 0 bases and 3 bases, there was a span of 8 bases. CDR1 is LGHNA and CDR2 is YSLEER in the germline V gene.